This T cell receptor beta chain derives from a study of blood T cell repertoires in COVID-19. Only in-frame clones appear in the TCRdb table, and some are missing; sequencing was by immunoSEQ multiplex PCR. This table has about 220,000 clones, 80% to 90% appearing once. The sample was peripheral blood. The clonotype originates from a woman in her fifties or sixties who had recovered from COVID-19.

CDR3 nucleotides: TGTGCCAGCACCTCACCGGGACACCGTAACTATGGCTACACCTTC. This sequence encodes CASTSPGHRNYGYTF. The J gene is TRBJ1-2, the V gene TRBV28; the D gene is possibly TRBD1 (6 bases). CDR3 length: 15 residues. CDR1 is MDHEN, CDR2 SYDVKM, per germline. With 7 bases removed from V and 1 base from J, the gap between germline ends came to 16 bases.